The clone carrying this TCR beta chain was seen ten or more times. The CDR3 totals 14 residues. Looked up from germline, CDR1 is ENHRY and CDR2 is SYGVKD. Trimming took off 3 bases at V and 4 bases at J, with 13 bases between the two ends. The entry originates in a study of Graves' ophthalmopathy and Graves' hyperthyroidism. At the level of the study: Before any treatment was given, at initial diagnosis, peripheral blood was collected.

Amplification of TCR beta CDR3 regions used RNA transcripts. Second-round multiplex PCR followed a first-round RT-PCR using HTBI primers. MiXCR, applied by TCRdb to the multiplex PCR reads, yields one record per CDR3 protein. The sample includes 400,000 to 500,000 distinct CDR3 sequences, under 25% of them seen just once. Input material: peripheral blood. The clonotype was recovered from a woman younger than 30 with stable Graves' hyperthyroidism. The chain employs TRBV10-3 and TRBJ2-7, with D tentatively TRBD2 (6 bases). CDR3 coding DNA: TGTGCCATCAGTGACCTCGGGACTGTTTACGAGCAGTACTTC. Residues: CAISDLGTVYEQYF.